This T cell receptor beta chain emerged from a study of control samples from healthy donors and cancer patients (dated by TCRdb to the early 2020s). Receptor amplification or capture employed the immunoSEQ multiplex PCR assay. This immuneACCESS table, as held by TCRdb, lists in-frame sequences with V and J called but not all clones. Of the missing ones, under half trace to an unresolved V gene in checked studies; the others have no known cause. The sample has under 150,000 clones on record, approximately 94% of them singletons. The ten top clones hold around 3.6% of the sample. This clone was found once. This receptor's antigen is unknown. Per-nucleotide qualities are absent, and no much larger clonotype sits a single base away. The CDR3 covers 13 residues, taking in both the cysteine and the phenylalanine. Only the CDR3 part of the read is kept: 39 bases, read in frame from the first base. Between the V and J ends, shortened by 5 bases and 4 bases respectively, the junction contains 11 bases. Based on the germline V gene, the CDR1 and CDR2 sequences are KGHSH and LQKENI.

The receptor's source is a man aged 30 to 45 in good health. The chain links TRBV18 with TRBJ2-5; no confident D gene assignment can be made. Sequenced input: blood. The CDR3 amino acid sequence is: CASSGELLETQYF. In nucleotide form, the sequence is TGTGCCAGCTCAGGGGAATTACTAGAGACCCAGTACTTC.